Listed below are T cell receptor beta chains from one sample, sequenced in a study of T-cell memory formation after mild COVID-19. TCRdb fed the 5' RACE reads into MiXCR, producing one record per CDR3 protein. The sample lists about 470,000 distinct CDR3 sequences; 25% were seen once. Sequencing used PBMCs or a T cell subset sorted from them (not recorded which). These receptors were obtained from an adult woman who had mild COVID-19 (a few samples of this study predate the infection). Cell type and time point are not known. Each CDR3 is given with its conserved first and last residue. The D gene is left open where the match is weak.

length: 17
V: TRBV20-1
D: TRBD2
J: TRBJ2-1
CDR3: CSASRTSGERRRNEQFF

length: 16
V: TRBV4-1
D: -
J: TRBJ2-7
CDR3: CASSQDGARVPHEQYF

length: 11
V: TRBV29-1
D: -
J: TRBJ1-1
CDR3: CSAVMNTEAFF

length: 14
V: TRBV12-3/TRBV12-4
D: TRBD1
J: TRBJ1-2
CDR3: CASSGTGNLYGYTF

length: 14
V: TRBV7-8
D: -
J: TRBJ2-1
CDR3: CASSVTAGDYEQFF

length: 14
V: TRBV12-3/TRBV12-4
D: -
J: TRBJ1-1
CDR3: CASSLRRMNTEAFF

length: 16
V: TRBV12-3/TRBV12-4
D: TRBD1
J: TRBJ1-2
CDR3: CASSPTGTGGNYGYTF

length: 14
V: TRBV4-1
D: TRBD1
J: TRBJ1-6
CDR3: CASSPMDRVSPLHF

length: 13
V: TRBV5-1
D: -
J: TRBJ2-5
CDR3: CASSLFAVETQYF

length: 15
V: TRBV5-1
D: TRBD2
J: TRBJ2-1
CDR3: CASSFTSGRINEQFF

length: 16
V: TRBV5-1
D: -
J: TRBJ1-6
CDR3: CASSFRMSSYNSPLHF

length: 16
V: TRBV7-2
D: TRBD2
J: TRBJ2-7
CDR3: CASSSHVGTSLFEQYF

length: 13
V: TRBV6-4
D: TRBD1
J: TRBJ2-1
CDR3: CASSNSRGQEQFF

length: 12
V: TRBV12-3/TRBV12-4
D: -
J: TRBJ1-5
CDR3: CASSLFKQPQHF

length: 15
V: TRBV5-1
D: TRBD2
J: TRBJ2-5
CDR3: CASSWGTSGQETQYF

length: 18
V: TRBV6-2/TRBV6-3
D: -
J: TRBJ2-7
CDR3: CASSYSESLDLPTYEQYF

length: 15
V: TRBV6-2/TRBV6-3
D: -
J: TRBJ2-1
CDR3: CASNLAPSSYNEQFF

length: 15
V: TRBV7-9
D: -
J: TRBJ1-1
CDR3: CASSFSGTRGTEAFF

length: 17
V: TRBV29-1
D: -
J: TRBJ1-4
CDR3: CSVCLVIGPTGGEKLFF

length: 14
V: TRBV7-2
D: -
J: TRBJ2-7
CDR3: CASSQQTHSYEQYF

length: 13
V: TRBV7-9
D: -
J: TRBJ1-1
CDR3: CASSLDIGNEAFF

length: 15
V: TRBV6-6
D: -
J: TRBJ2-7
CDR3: CASSPSGGSGNEQYF

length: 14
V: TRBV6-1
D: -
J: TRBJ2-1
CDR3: CASEGQGSYNEQFF

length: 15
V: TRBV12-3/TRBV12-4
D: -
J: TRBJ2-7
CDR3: CASSSPTADSYEQYF

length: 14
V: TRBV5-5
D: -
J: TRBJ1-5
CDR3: CASSLATQGQPQHF